Each of the 8 T cell receptor beta chains below was sequenced from the same sample in a study of molecular identifiers for immune sequencing clone quantification. TCRdb used MiXCR to reprocess the PCR reads, holding one entry per CDR3 protein. Of fewer than 30,000 distinct CDR3 sequences listed, roughly 15% are singletons. The sample was naive CD8+ T cells from blood, with Jurkat cell RNA spiked in. Subset indicated: FACS-sorted CD8+CD4-CCR7+CD45RA+ naive T cells. The receptors stem from a human donor in good health. Some libraries in this study had Jurkat cell RNA spiked in.

This chain connects TRBV7-9 to TRBJ2-2; D ambiguous. There are 15 residues in the CDR3. Germline CDR1 is SEHNR and CDR2 is FQNEAQ (reference sequence). V shed 6 bases and J shed 4 bases, with 15 bases lying between them. Here the CDR3 DNA reads TGTGCCAGCAGTGGTTCCTTCTACGGCACCGGGGAGCTGTTTTTT. Translating gives CASSGSFYGTGELFF.

In this sample, this clonotype turned up many times. The V gene is TRBV10-3, the J gene TRBJ1-5; TRBD1 matches at 9 bases. This CDR3 is built from 18 residues. V shed 0 bases, J shed 0 bases, and the junction held 6 bases outside the gene matches. CDR1 and CDR2 (germline): ENHRY, SYGVKD. This chain's CDR3 is CAISESDRGLYSNQPQHF. As DNA, the CDR3 is TGTGCCATCAGTGAGTCGGACAGGGGCCTATATAGCAATCAGCCCCAGCATTTT.

This clonotype occurred many times. The rearrangement uses TRBV11-2 and TRBJ2-2; the match to TRBD1 covers 9 bases. The CDR3 has 15 residues. Germline CDR1 is SGHAT and CDR2 is FQNNGV. Trimming at V came to 5 bases and at J to 6 bases, leaving 7 bases not matched to a gene. The CDR3 spells CASSPWDREAGELFF. The CDR3 nucleotides are TGTGCCAGCAGCCCCTGGGACAGGGAGGCCGGGGAGCTGTTTTTT.

This clonotype was picked up many times. The chain carries TRBV4-3 and TRBJ2-5; D is ambiguous. V was trimmed by 0 bases and J by 3 bases, leaving 11 bases between them. This CDR3 comprises 15 residues. The V gene's germline CDR1 is LGHNA and CDR2 YSLEER. CDR3 residues: CASSQELGFKETQYF. CDR3 sequence (DNA): TGCGCCAGCAGCCAAGAGTTGGGTTTTAAAGAGACCCAGTACTTC.

This clonotype was detected ten times or more. The genes are TRBV27 and TRBJ2-5; no clear D. Germline V gene sequence: CDR1 MNHEY, CDR2 SMNVEV (reference sequence). Trimming left V 4 bases short and J 1 base short, with 4 bases between. CDR3 size: 12 residues. CDR3 coding DNA: TGTGCCAGCAGTTCCCCCCAAGAGACCCAGTACTTC. Encoded protein: CASSSPQETQYF.

This clonotype was seen at least ten times. The chain employs TRBV5-5 and TRBJ2-7; D may be TRBD2 (5 bases). V shed 0 bases and J shed 7 bases, with 17 bases lying between them. The CDR3 covers 15 residues. Germline CDR1 is SGHKS and CDR2 is YYEKEE (reference sequence). CDR3 amino acids: CASSLARGPALEQYF. CDR3 nucleotide sequence: TGTGCCAGCAGCTTGGCCCGCGGGCCAGCGTTGGAGCAGTACTTC.

The sample holds many counts of this clonotype. The chain recombines TRBV3-1 with TRBJ2-7; D remains unclear. The germline V gene has CDR1 LGHDT and CDR2 YNNKEL (reference sequence). This CDR3 has 14 amino acids. V was clipped by 2 bases and J by 2 bases, with 10 bases between them. The CDR3 bases are TGTGCCAGCAGCCAACAGGTTAGCCCCTACGAGCAGTACTTC. Protein sequence: CASSQQVSPYEQYF.

This clonotype was detected many times. The chain has TRBV7-2 and TRBJ1-6; TRBD1 might be the D (5 bases). Germline values: CDR1 SGHTA, CDR2 FQGNSA. Trimming took 5 bases from V and 9 from J, leaving 17 bases between them. The CDR3 length is 15 residues. Written as DNA, the CDR3 is TGTGCCAGCAGCCCCCGGGCAGGGTTGGGTTCACCCCTCCACTTT. This codes for CASSPRAGLGSPLHF.